One and the same sample provided the 3 T cell receptor beta chains below, sequenced in a study of T cell repertoires in cytomegalovirus infection. Their antigens remain unidentified. TCRdb analysed the reads with MiXCR anew, one entry per CDR3 protein. The table shows about 130,000 distinct CDR3 sequences, with more than 30% occurring only once. Sequencing was performed on CD8+ T cells from cultured PBMCs, taken from culture after CMV antigen stimulation. These receptors originate from a human donor in good health (CMV status not recorded). Some clones in this sample may be carry-over from other donors' samples.

This clonotype was counted only a few times. The chain couples TRBV6-6 to TRBJ2-5; possibly TRBD2 for D (5 bases). The ends were cut back, 4 bases at V and 3 bases at J, with 9 bases in the middle. Per the germline V gene, CDR1 is MNHNY and CDR2 is SVGAGI (reference sequence). There are 13 residues in the CDR3. CDR3 coding DNA: TGTGCCAGCAGTTGGGAGAGGGAAGAGACCCAGTACTTC. Its protein product is CASSWEREETQYF.

This chain links TRBV11-2 with TRBJ2-1; 13 bases fit TRBD2. There are 17 residues in the CDR3. The V gene's germline CDR1 is SGHAT and CDR2 FQNNGV. The J segment lost 3 bases and the V segment lost 4 bases, leaving 6 bases of the junction unmatched. The CDR3 protein is CASSSRLAGGHYNEQFF. For the CDR3, the DNA is TGTGCCAGCAGCTCCCGACTAGCGGGGGGTCACTACAATGAGCAGTTCTTC.

This clonotype was seen ten or more times. The rearrangement links TRBV7-8 to TRBJ2-1, with D uncertain. CDR1 and CDR2 (germline): SGHVS, FQNEAQ. This CDR3 region has 13 residues. Trimming pared 3 bases from V and 7 bases from J, leaving 10 bases between. The CDR3 here is CASSFWLGNEQFF. In DNA form, the CDR3 reads TGTGCCAGCAGCTTTTGGTTGGGTAATGAGCAGTTCTTC.